This T cell receptor (beta chain) was obtained from a study of OX40 agonist ivuxolimab in advanced cancers. Study-level background: With a range of 23 to 79, age averaged approximately 64 years, and around 80% were male.

Blood was sampled at baseline, cycle 4 day 1, and cycle 7 day 1. CDR1 and CDR2 (germline): SGHTS, YDEGEE. The CDR3 sequence is 12 residues long. V was pared by 9 bases and J by 5 bases, with 8 bases of the junction left unmatched. Study results and limitations: Dose levels from 0.1 to 3.0 mg/kg saw CD4+ and CD8+ blood T cells expand clonally by week 6.

Clones were sequenced by immunoSEQ multiplex PCR, and TCRdb holds only the in-frame ones, with some missing. This table holds tens of thousands of clones, approximately 89% found once. Note on this clone: Antigen unknown.

The starting material was CD4+ or CD8+ T cells sorted from blood, obtained in a trial of the OX40 agonist ivuxolimab. The origin of this receptor is an adult with an advanced solid tumor such as melanoma, head and neck, liver or kidney cancer. V is TRBV5-8 and J is TRBJ2-7; 7 positions match TRBD1. Here the CDR3 reads CANVRGLNEQYF. CDR3 in DNA: TGTGCCAACGTGAGGGGGCTGAACGAGCAGTACTTC.